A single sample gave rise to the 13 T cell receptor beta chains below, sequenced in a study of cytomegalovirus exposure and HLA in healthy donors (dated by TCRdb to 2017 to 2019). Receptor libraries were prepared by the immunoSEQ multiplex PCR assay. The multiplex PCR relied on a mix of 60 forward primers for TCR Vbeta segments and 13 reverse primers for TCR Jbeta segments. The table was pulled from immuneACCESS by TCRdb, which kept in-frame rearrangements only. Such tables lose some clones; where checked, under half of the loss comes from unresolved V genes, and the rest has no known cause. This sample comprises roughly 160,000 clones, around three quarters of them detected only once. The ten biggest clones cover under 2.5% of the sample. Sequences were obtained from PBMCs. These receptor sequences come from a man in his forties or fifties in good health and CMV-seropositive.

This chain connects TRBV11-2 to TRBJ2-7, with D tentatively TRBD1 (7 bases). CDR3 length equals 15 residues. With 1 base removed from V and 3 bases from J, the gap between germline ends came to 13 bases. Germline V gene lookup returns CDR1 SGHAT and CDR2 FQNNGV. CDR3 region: CASSLGAGGLYEQYF. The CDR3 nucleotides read TGTGCCAGCAGCTTAGGGGCAGGGGGACTCTACGAGCAGTACTTC.

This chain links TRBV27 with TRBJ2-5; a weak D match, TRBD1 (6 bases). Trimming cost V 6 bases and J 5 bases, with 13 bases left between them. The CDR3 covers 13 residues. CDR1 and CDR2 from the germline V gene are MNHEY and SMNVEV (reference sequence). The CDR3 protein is CASSLDRRETQYF. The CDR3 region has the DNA TGTGCCAGCAGCCTGGACAGAAGGGAGACCCAGTACTTC.

The CDR3 reads CASSQDTRGLVYGYTF. Here the CDR3 DNA reads TGCGCCAGCAGCCAAGATACAAGGGGGTTGGTCTATGGCTACACCTTC. The chain has TRBV4-3 and TRBJ1-2, with D possibly matching TRBD1 (6 bases). The CDR3 is 16 amino acids. The V gene's germline CDR1 is LGHNA and CDR2 YSLEER. V lost 0 bases to trimming and J lost 4 bases, with 15 bases between them.

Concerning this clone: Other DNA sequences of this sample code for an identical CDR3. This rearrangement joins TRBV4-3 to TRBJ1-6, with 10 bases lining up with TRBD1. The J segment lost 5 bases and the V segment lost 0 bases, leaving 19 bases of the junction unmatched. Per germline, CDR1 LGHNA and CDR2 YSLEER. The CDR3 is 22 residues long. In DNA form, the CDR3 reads TGCGCCAGCAGCCAAGAGGTTTCGGACAGGGGGTGTGGAGGTTTGCATAATTCACCCCTCCACTTT. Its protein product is CASSQEVSDRGCGGLHNSPLHF.

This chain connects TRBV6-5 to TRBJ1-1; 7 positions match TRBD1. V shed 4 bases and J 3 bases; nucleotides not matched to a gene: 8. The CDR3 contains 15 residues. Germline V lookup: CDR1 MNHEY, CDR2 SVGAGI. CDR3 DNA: TGTGCCAGCAGTTCAAGGGGGCGCGGGGACACTGAAGCTTTCTTT. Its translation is CASSSRGRGDTEAFF.

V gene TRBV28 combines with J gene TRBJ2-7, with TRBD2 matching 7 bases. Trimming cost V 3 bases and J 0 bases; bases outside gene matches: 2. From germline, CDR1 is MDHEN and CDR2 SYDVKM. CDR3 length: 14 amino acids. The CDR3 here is CASSLGGTSYEQYF. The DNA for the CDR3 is TGTGCCAGCAGTTTGGGGGGGACCTCCTACGAGCAGTACTTC.

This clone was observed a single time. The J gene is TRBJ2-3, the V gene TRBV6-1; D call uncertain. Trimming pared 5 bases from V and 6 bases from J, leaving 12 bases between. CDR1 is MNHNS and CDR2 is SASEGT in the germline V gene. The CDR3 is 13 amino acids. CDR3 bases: TGTGCCAGCAGTCCCTCCCCTGAGGATACGCAGTATTTT. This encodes CASSPSPEDTQYF.

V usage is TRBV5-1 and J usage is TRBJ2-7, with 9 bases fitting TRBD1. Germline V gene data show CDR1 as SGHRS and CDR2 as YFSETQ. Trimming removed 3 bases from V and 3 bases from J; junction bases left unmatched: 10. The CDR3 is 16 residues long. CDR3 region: CASSSPRTGVHYEQYF. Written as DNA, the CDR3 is TGCGCCAGCAGCTCCCCCAGGACAGGGGTCCACTACGAGCAGTACTTC.

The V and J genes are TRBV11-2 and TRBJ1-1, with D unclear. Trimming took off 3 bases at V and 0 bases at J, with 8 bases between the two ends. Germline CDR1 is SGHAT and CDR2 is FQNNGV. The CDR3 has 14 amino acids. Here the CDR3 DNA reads TGTGCCAGCAGCTTCCGGGAGGTGAACACTGAAGCTTTCTTT. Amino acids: CASSFREVNTEAFF. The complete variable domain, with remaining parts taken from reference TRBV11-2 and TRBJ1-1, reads EAGVAQSPRYKIIEKRQSVAFWCNPISGHATLYWYQQILGQGPKLLIQFQNNGVVDDSQLPKDRFSAERLKGVDSTLKIQPAKLEDSAVYLCASSFREVNTEAFFGQGTRLTVV.

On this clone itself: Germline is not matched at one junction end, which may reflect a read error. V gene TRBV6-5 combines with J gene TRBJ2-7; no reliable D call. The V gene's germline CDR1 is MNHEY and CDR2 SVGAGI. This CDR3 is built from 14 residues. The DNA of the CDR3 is TGTGCCGGCAGTTACTCGATCCACCCGTACGAGCGGTACTTC. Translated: CAGSYSIHPYERYF.

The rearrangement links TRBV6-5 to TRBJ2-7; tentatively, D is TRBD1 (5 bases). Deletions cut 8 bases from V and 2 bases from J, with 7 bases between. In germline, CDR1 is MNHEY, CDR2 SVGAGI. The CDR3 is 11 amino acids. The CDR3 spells CASGQAYEQYF. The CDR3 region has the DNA TGTGCCAGCGGACAAGCCTACGAGCAGTACTTC.

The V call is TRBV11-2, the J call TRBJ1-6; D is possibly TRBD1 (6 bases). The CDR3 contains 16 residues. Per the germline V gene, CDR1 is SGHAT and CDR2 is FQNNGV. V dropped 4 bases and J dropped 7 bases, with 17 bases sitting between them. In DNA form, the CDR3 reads TGTGCCAGCAGCTCACAGAGACAGGTCCGCAATTCACCCCTCCACTTT. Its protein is CASSSQRQVRNSPLHF.

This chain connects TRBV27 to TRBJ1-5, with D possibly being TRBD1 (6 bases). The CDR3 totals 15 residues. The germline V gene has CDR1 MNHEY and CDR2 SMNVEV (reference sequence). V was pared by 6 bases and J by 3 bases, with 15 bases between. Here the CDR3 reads CASRGTGIANQPQHF. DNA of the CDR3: TGTGCCAGCAGGGGAACAGGGATTGCCAATCAGCCCCAGCATTTT.